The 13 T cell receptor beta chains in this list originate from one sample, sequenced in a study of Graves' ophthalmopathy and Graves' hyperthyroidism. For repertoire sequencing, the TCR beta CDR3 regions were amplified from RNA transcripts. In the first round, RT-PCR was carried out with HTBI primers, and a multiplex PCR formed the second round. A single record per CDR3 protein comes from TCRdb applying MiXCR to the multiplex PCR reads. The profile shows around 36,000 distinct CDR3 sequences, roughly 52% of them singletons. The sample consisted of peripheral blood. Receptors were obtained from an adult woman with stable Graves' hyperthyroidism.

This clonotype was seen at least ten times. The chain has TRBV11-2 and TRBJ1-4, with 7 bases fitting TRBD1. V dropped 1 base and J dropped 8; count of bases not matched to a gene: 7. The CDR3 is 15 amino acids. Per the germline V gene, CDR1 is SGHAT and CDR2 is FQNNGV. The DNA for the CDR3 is TGTGCCAGCAGCTTAGGAGCCAGGGGGATGGAAAAACTGTTTTTT. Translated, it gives CASSLGARGMEKLFF.

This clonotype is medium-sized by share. The CDR3 DNA follows: TGCAGTGCACTGTCCCCCGGGACAGGCTCCTACGAGCAGTACTTC. It yields the protein CSALSPGTGSYEQYF. The V call is TRBV20-1, the J call TRBJ2-7; 8 bases fit TRBD1. The germline V gene has CDR1 DFQATT and CDR2 SNEGSKA (reference sequence). The CDR3 is 15 amino acids. V was pared by 6 bases and J by 0 bases, with 10 bases of the junction left unmatched.

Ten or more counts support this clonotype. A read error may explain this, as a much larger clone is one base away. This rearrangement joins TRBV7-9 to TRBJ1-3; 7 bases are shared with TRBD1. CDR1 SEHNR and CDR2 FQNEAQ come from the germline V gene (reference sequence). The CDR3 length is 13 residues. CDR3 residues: CAGSLEGGNTIYF. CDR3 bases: TGTGCCGGCAGCTTAGAAGGGGGCAACACCATATATTTT.

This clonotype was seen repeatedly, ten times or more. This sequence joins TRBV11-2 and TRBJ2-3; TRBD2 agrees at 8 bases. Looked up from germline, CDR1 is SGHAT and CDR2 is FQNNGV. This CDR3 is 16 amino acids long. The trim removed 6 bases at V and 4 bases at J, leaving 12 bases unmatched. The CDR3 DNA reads TGTGCCAGCAGAACTCTAGCGGGCGGAGGCGCAGATACGCAGTATTTT. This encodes CASRTLAGGGADTQYF.

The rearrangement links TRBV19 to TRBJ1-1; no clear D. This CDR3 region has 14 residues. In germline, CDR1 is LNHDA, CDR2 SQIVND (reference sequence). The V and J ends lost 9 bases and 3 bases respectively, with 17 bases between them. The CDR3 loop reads CASRRRHGDTEAFF. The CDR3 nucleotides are TGTGCCAGCAGAAGACGGCATGGGGACACTGAAGCTTTCTTT.

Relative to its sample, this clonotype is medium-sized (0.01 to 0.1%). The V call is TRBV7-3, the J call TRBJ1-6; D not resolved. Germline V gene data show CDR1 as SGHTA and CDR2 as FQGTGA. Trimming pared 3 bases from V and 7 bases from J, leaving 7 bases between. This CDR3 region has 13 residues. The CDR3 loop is CASSLAANSPLHF. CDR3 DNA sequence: TGTGCCAGCAGCTTGGCAGCAAATTCACCCCTCCACTTT. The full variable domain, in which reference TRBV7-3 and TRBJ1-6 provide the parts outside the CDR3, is GAGVSQTPSNKVTEKGKYVELRCDPISGHTALYWYRQSLGQGPEFLIYFQGTGAADDSGLPNDRFFAVRPEGSVSTLKIQRTERGDSAVYLCASSLAANSPLHFGNGTRLTVT.

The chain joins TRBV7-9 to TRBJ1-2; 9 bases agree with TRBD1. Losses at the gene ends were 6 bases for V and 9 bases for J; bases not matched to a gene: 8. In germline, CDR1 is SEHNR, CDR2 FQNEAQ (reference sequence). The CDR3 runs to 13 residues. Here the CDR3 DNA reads TGTGCCAGCAGTTCCGGGACAGGGCAGAGCTACACCTTC. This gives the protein CASSSGTGQSYTF.

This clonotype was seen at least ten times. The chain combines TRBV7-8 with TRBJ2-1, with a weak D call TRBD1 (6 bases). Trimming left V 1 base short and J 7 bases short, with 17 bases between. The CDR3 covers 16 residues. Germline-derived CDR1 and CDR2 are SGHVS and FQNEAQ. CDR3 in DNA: TGTGCCAGCAGCTTAGGATCAGGGGCCCCCCGGAATGAGCAGTTCTTC. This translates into CASSLGSGAPRNEQFF.

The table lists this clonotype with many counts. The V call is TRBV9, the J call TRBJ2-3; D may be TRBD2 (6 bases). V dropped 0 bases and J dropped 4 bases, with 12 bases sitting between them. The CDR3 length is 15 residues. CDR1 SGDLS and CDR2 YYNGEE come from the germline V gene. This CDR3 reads CASSVGLVHPDTQYF. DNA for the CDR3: TGTGCCAGCAGCGTAGGACTAGTCCACCCAGATACGCAGTATTTT.

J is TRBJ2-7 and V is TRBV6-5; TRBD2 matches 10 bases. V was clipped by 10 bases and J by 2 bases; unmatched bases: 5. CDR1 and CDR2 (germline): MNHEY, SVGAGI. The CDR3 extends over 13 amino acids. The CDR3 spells CATRGLATYEQYF. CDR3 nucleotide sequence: TGTGCCACCAGGGGACTAGCGACCTACGAGCAGTACTTC.

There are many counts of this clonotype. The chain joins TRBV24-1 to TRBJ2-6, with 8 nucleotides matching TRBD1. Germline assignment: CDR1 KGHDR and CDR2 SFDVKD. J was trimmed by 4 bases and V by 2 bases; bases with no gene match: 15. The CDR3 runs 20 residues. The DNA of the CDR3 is TGTGCCACCAGTGATTCCTGGGACAGGAGATCCCACGGAGGGGCCAACGTCCTGACTTTC. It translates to CATSDSWDRRSHGGANVLTF.

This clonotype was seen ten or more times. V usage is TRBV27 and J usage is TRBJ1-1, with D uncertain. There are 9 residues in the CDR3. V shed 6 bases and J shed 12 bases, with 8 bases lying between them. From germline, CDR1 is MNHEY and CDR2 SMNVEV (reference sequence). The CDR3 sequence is CASRGKTFF. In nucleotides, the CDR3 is TGTGCCAGCAGGGGGAAAACTTTCTTT.

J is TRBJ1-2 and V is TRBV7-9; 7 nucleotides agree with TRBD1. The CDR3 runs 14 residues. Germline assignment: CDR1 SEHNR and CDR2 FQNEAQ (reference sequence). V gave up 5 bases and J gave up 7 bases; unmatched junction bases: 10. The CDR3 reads CASSPGRDRRGYTF. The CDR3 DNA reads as TGTGCCAGCAGCCCGGGACGGGACAGACGTGGCTACACCTTC.